These 32 T cell receptor beta chains were sequenced from one sample in a study of blood T cell repertoires in COVID-19. Clones were sequenced by immunoSEQ multiplex PCR, and TCRdb holds only the in-frame ones, with some missing. Here the sample spans fewer than 350,000 clones, 89% being singletons. What was sequenced was peripheral blood. The receptors were sampled from a woman aged 60-75 years with COVID-19, enrolled during active disease.

The genes are TRBV11-3 and TRBJ2-3, with 14 bases identical to TRBD2. The CDR3 totals 17 residues. The ends lost 3 bases at V and 2 bases at J; junction bases unmatched: 4. Germline assignment: CDR1 SGHNT and CDR2 YENEEA. CDR3 coding DNA: TGTGCCAGCAGCTTCAGGACTAGCGGGGGGAACACAGATACGCAGTATTTT. Its protein product is CASSFRTSGGNTDTQYF.

CDR3 residues: CASRPSEEGGSRNSPLHF. CDR3 in DNA: TGTGCCAGCAGGCCTTCGGAAGAAGGGGGCTCCAGGAATTCACCCCTCCACTTT. The rearrangement links TRBV27 to TRBJ1-6; 7 bases align to TRBD1. The CDR3 is made up of 18 amino acids. Germline V CDR1 and CDR2: MNHEY, SMNVEV (reference sequence). V lost 6 bases, J lost 7 bases, and 18 bases stayed unmatched.

About this clone itself: Distinct nucleotide sequences in the sample also encode this CDR3. The chain employs TRBV18 and TRBJ2-2; 8 nucleotides match TRBD1. Trimming cost V 6 bases and J 6 bases; bases outside gene matches: 15. The CDR3 sequence is 17 residues long. Germline V gene sequence: CDR1 KGHSH, CDR2 LQKENI. The CDR3 nucleotides are TGTGCCAGCTCGCTCGATGGCCCAGGGGGCGCCGCCGGGGAGCTGTTTTTT. It codes for CASSLDGPGGAAGELFF.

This clone has just one count. The chain carries TRBV4-1 and TRBJ1-5; 8 bases map to TRBD1. Trimming took 3 bases from V and 7 from J; bases not matched to a gene: 11. The CDR3 totals 16 residues. The germline gives CDR1 MGHRA, CDR2 YSYEKL. CDR3 protein: CASSHQGAKSIQPQHF. As DNA, the CDR3 is TGCGCCAGCAGCCACCAGGGGGCGAAATCCATCCAGCCCCAGCATTTT.

Only one count was recorded for this clone. The chain combines TRBV3-1 (or the pseudogene TRBV3-2) with TRBJ1-1; D ambiguous. The CDR3 sequence is 14 residues long. Trimming took off 1 base at V and 1 base at J, with 7 bases between the two ends. The germline V gene encodes CDR1 LGHDT and CDR2 YNNKEL (reference sequence). In DNA, the CDR3 is TGTGCCAGCAGCCAAGTAGGAGGGAACACTGAAGCTTTCTTT. Its translation: CASSQVGGNTEAFF.

This clone was counted a single time. The CDR3 DNA follows: TGTGCCAGCTCACCAGAAGTCAGGAACACTGAAGCTTTCTTT. This codes for CASSPEVRNTEAFF. The rearrangement uses TRBV18 and TRBJ1-1; D unclear. With 2 bases removed from V and 1 base from J, the gap between germline ends came to 8 bases. The CDR3 runs 14 residues. CDR1 is KGHSH, CDR2 LQKENI, per germline.

This rearrangement joins TRBV3-1 (or the pseudogene TRBV3-2) to TRBJ2-5; D is unclear. V was pared by 2 bases and J by 5 bases, with 6 bases between. CDR3 length: 12 residues. Germline V lookup: CDR1 LGHDT, CDR2 YNNKEL (reference sequence). Written as DNA, the CDR3 is TGTGCCAGCAGCCAATTACAGGAGACCCAGTACTTC. It translates to CASSQLQETQYF.

The gene calls are TRBV21-1 and TRBJ2-7; the D segment call TRBD1 is taken from the table without a DNA check. TRBV21-1 is noted as a pseudogene. This CDR3 has 16 amino acids. CDR3 nucleotides: TGTGCCAGCAGCGTGCCTATACCGGGACAGGGCTACGAGCAGTACTTC. This gives the protein CASSVPIPGQGYEQYF.

The CDR3 loop reads CASSNRNTGELFF. DNA for the CDR3: TGTGCCAGCAGTAACAGAAACACCGGGGAGCTGTTTTTT. V usage is TRBV28 and J usage is TRBJ2-2; D is unresolved. This CDR3 is built from 13 residues. Per the germline V gene, CDR1 is MDHEN and CDR2 is SYDVKM. V gave up 5 bases and J gave up 2 bases, with 6 bases separating them.

This chain connects TRBV3-1 (or the pseudogene TRBV3-2) to TRBJ1-2; no reliable D call. The V gene lost 1 base and the J gene lost 9 bases, with 12 bases spanning the gap. Germline V lookup: CDR1 LGHDT, CDR2 YNNKEL (reference sequence). The CDR3 extends over 13 amino acids. CDR3 amino acids: CASSQGEGWRYTF. CDR3 sequence (DNA): TGTGCCAGCAGCCAAGGGGAGGGTTGGCGCTACACCTTC.

CDR3 region: CASSVTGSSYNEQFF. The CDR3 region has the DNA TGTGCCAGCAGTGTAACAGGAAGCTCCTACAATGAGCAGTTCTTC. This sequence joins TRBV6-1 and TRBJ2-1; possible D gene TRBD1, 5 bases. CDR1 and CDR2 (germline): MNHNS, SASEGT. V lost 4 bases, J lost 0 bases, and 10 bases lay in between. The CDR3 loop spans 15 amino acids.

The chain recombines TRBV15 with TRBJ1-4, with 9 bases that match TRBD1. V was clipped by 5 bases and J by 5 bases; unmatched bases: 6. CDR1 is LNHNV and CDR2 is YYDKDF in the germline V gene (reference sequence). The length of the CDR3 is 15 residues. The CDR3 is CATSFRTGANEKLFF. The CDR3 DNA reads as TGTGCCACCAGCTTTCGGACAGGGGCAAATGAAAAACTGTTTTTT.

The rearrangement joins TRBV9 to TRBJ1-1; the D gene is possibly TRBD1 (5 bases). The V gene lost 3 bases and the J gene lost 4 bases, with 13 bases spanning the gap. The germline V gene encodes CDR1 SGDLS and CDR2 YYNGEE. The CDR3 contains 14 residues. The CDR3: CASSARTFGTEAFF. The CDR3 coding sequence is TGTGCCAGCAGCGCTCGGACATTTGGCACTGAAGCTTTCTTT.

This clone was seen a handful of times. The chain uses TRBV5-1 and TRBJ1-2; TRBD1 agrees at 7 bases. The CDR3 is 15 residues long. V lost 0 bases, J lost 5 bases, and 7 bases stayed unmatched. The germline CDR1 and CDR2 sequences are SGHRS and YFSETQ. DNA of the CDR3: TGCGCCAGCAGCTTGGGACAGGGAGTGGGATATGGCTACACCTTC. Encoded protein: CASSLGQGVGYGYTF.

This sequence joins TRBV5-1 and TRBJ1-1; no clear D gene. The germline gives CDR1 SGHRS, CDR2 YFSETQ. Trimming took off 4 bases at V and 8 bases at J, with 21 bases between the two ends. This CDR3 region has 15 residues. CDR3 in amino acids: CASSPEDAGIVEAFF. CDR3 nucleotides: TGCGCCAGCAGCCCGGAAGATGCAGGTATTGTAGAAGCTTTCTTT.

V and J are TRBV7-2 and TRBJ2-1; D gene uncertain. The germline V and J ends were trimmed by 4 bases and 9 bases, with 13 bases remaining between them. This CDR3 is built from 13 residues. Germline V lookup: CDR1 SGHTA, CDR2 FQGNSA. CDR3 region: CASSSSSGFEQFF. In nucleotides, the CDR3 is TGTGCCAGCAGCTCTAGTTCCGGGTTTGAGCAGTTCTTC.

Here the CDR3 reads CASSFWGDSNQPQHF. DNA of the CDR3: TGTGCCAGTAGTTTCTGGGGGGATAGCAATCAGCCCCAGCATTTT. The gene calls are TRBV19 and TRBJ1-5; D perhaps matches TRBD1 (5 bases). CDR3 length equals 15 residues. The germline V gene encodes CDR1 LNHDA and CDR2 SQIVND (reference sequence). The ends were cut back, 5 bases at V and 0 bases at J, with 11 bases in the middle. Full variable domain (missing parts from reference TRBV19 and TRBJ1-5): DGGITQSPKYLFRKEGQNVTLSCEQNLNHDAMYWYRQDPGQGLRLIYYSQIVNDFQKGDIAEGYSVSREKKESFPLTVTSAQKNPTAFYLCASSFWGDSNQPQHFGDGTRLSIL.

This chain uses TRBV9 with TRBJ2-5, with 9 bases fitting TRBD1. Germline V gives CDR1 SGDLS, CDR2 YYNGEE. The CDR3 has 18 residues. The ends lost 3 bases at V and 5 bases at J; junction bases unmatched: 17. The CDR3 DNA follows: TGTGCCAGCAGCGAAGTAGGGGTCCAGGGGACAGGGCAGGAGACCCAGTACTTC. This codes for CASSEVGVQGTGQETQYF.

The chain joins TRBV5-4 to TRBJ1-1; D call uncertain. CDR1 and CDR2 from the germline V gene are SGHNT and YYREEE (reference sequence). V was clipped by 0 bases and J by 8 bases, with 14 bases between them. The CDR3 spans 14 residues. The CDR3 DNA reads as TGTGCCAGCAGCTTGGCTCGGGCTTCGGGGGAAGCTTTCTTT. Residues: CASSLARASGEAFF.

The sample holds one count of this clone. The chain carries TRBV7-3 and TRBJ1-6; the match to TRBD1 covers 11 bases. The CDR3 consists of 17 residues. V lost 5 bases and J lost 7; bases outside the gene matches: 10. CDR1 is SGHTA and CDR2 is FQGTGA in the germline V gene. CDR3 DNA sequence: TGTGCCAGCAGCCCTTGGACAGGGGGCAGTTCCAATTCACCCCTCCACTTT. Translation: CASSPWTGGSSNSPLHF.

V is TRBV7-2 and J is TRBJ2-3; TRBD2 agrees at 12 bases. The CDR3 is 18 amino acids. The ends lost 1 base at V and 4 bases at J; junction bases unmatched: 9. Germline CDR1 and CDR2: SGHTA and FQGNSA. DNA of the CDR3: TGTGCCAGCAGCTTAGGTGGGCTAGCGGGGGGGATCTCAGATACGCAGTATTTT. This sequence encodes CASSLGGLAGGISDTQYF.

V and J are TRBV12-2 and TRBJ1-5. TRBV12-2 is recorded as a pseudogene. The CDR3 sequence is 15 residues long. The CDR3 spells CASRLRGFGNQPQHF. Here the CDR3 DNA reads TGTGCAAGTCGCTTACGGGGATTCGGCAATCAGCCCCAGCATTTT.

This chain links TRBV15 with TRBJ1-5, with 7 positions matching TRBD1. From germline, CDR1 is LNHNV and CDR2 YYDKDF (reference sequence). Unmatched junction bases numbered 5, after V lost 2 bases and J lost 1 base. The CDR3 spans 16 residues. This CDR3 is CATSRKGQWSNQPQHF. DNA for the CDR3: TGTGCCACCAGCAGAAAGGGACAGTGGAGCAATCAGCCCCAGCATTTT.

V gene TRBV27 combines with J gene TRBJ2-3; no definite D call. Per germline, CDR1 MNHEY and CDR2 SMNVEV (reference sequence). V gave up 4 bases and J gave up 8 bases, with 10 bases separating them. This CDR3 has 12 amino acids. The CDR3 DNA sequence: TGTGCCAGCAGTTCCCTGGGCGCTACGCAGTATTTT. Its protein is CASSSLGATQYF.

This chain joins TRBV10-3 and TRBJ1-5; no reliable D call. The germline V and J ends were trimmed by 4 bases and 6 bases, with 10 bases remaining between them. Looked up from germline, CDR1 is ENHRY and CDR2 is SYGVKD. The CDR3 runs to 13 residues. CDR3 nucleotide sequence: TGTGCCATCAGTGGTTGGGAGGGTCAGCCCCAGCATTTT. This sequence encodes CAISGWEGQPQHF.

The V gene is TRBV5-1, the J gene TRBJ1-4; a possible D gene is TRBD1 (6 bases). The CDR3 is 15 amino acids. Germline V gene lookup returns CDR1 SGHRS and CDR2 YFSETQ. Trimming took off 4 bases at V and 5 bases at J, with 15 bases between the two ends. CDR3 residues: CASSARGGGNEKLFF. CDR3 sequence (DNA): TGCGCCAGCAGCGCCCGAGGGGGAGGGAATGAAAAACTGTTTTTT.

V gene TRBV6-6 combines with J gene TRBJ2-1; 9 bases are a match to TRBD2. J was trimmed by 8 bases and V by 10 bases; bases with no gene match: 9. CDR1 and CDR2 from the germline V gene are MNHNY and SVGAGI (reference sequence). The CDR3 spans 13 residues. In DNA, the CDR3 is TGTGCCACCCGGACTAGCGTGGGAGATGAGCAGTTCTTC. Amino acid sequence: CATRTSVGDEQFF.

This chain uses TRBV6-5 with TRBJ2-1; D possibly corresponds to TRBD2 (5 bases). The germline V gene has CDR1 MNHEY and CDR2 SVGAGI. V shed 8 bases and J shed 6 bases, with 14 bases lying between them. This CDR3 spans 13 amino acids. The CDR3 coding sequence is TGTGCCAGCCGAATAGGGAGTGGCAATGAGCAGTTCTTC. It translates to CASRIGSGNEQFF.

With respect to this clone: The germline gene is not matched at one end of the junction; a read error may be the cause. The J gene is TRBJ1-1, the V gene TRBV7-7, with D unresolved. Germline-derived CDR1 and CDR2 are SSHAT and FNYEAQ (reference sequence). The CDR3 is 13 amino acids. The CDR3 nucleotides read TGTGCTAGCAGCTTAAGAGAGGACACTGAAGCTTTCTTT. It is translated as CASSLREDTEAFF.

The rearrangement joins TRBV19 to TRBJ1-1; no definite D call. Between the trimmed V and J ends, which lost 6 bases and 1 base, there was a span of 12 bases. The CDR3 sequence is 14 residues long. CDR1 LNHDA and CDR2 SQIVND come from the germline V gene (reference sequence). As DNA, the CDR3 is TGTGCCAGTAGGATGCGGGTTAAGAACACTGAAGCTTTCTTT. Translation gives CASRMRVKNTEAFF. Filled out from reference TRBV19 and TRBJ1-1, the complete variable domain reads DGGITQSPKYLFRKEGQNVTLSCEQNLNHDAMYWYRQDPGQGLRLIYYSQIVNDFQKGDIAEGYSVSREKKESFPLTVTSAQKNPTAFYLCASRMRVKNTEAFFGQGTRLTVV.

The chain uses TRBV7-3 and TRBJ2-1; 7 bases match TRBD2. V gave up 2 bases and J gave up 0 bases; unmatched junction bases: 4. This CDR3 contains 16 residues. The germline CDR1 and CDR2 sequences are SGHTA and FQGTGA. CDR3 in amino acids: CASSLLGGSSYNEQFF. The CDR3 DNA reads as TGTGCCAGCAGCTTACTGGGGGGGAGCTCCTACAATGAGCAGTTCTTC.

The V and J genes are TRBV18 and TRBJ2-5, with 8 bases lining up with TRBD1. The germline CDR1 and CDR2 sequences are KGHSH and LQKENI. V was pared by 9 bases and J by 1 base, with 4 bases of the junction left unmatched. The CDR3 sequence is 13 residues long. CDR3 in amino acids: CASTGQGQETQYF. The CDR3 coding sequence is TGTGCCAGTACCGGACAGGGCCAAGAGACCCAGTACTTC.